This T cell receptor beta chain came from a study of T-cell memory formation after mild COVID-19. This CDR3 is 14 amino acids long. The germline gives CDR1 LGHNA, CDR2 YSLEER. V lost 4 bases to trimming and J lost 3 bases, with 13 bases between them. This clonotype was detected only a few times. Researchers used 5'RACE with constant-segment primers to make TCR alpha and TCR beta cDNA libraries that carry sample barcodes and UMIs. TCRdb re-analysed the 5' RACE reads in MiXCR, keeping a single row per CDR3 protein. The data contain 250,000 to 350,000 distinct CDR3 sequences, approximately 19% of them singletons.

The receptor was derived from a man aged 18 to 30 who had mild COVID-19 (a few samples of this study predate the infection). Cell type and time point are not known. This chain joins TRBV4-3 and TRBJ2-7; possibly TRBD2 for D (6 bases). Sample: PBMCs or a T cell subset sorted from them (not recorded which). Here the CDR3 reads CASSPGLGLYEQYF. The CDR3 coding sequence is TGCGCCAGCAGCCCCGGACTGGGACTCTACGAGCAGTACTTC.